Below are 3 T cell receptor beta chains sequenced from a single sample in a study of blood T cell repertoires in COVID-19. Profiling relied on immunoSEQ multiplex PCR, and the TCRdb table lists in-frame clones only, not all of them. The table shows around 250,000 clones, with roughly 85% occurring only once. Sequencing was carried out using PBMCs or T cells enriched from blood (not recorded which). The receptors come from a woman in her forties or fifties who had recovered from COVID-19.

The chain uses TRBV9 and TRBJ2-7; 7 nucleotides align to TRBD2. The germline V gene encodes CDR1 SGDLS and CDR2 YYNGEE. The CDR3 runs 14 residues. The V and J ends lost 4 bases and 4 bases, in that order; junction bases with no gene match: 8. For the CDR3, the DNA is TGTGCCAGCAGCCCCCGCGGGAGACTATACGAGCAGTACTTC. Protein sequence: CASSPRGRLYEQYF.

The rearrangement links TRBV27 to TRBJ2-1; TRBD2 matches at 7 bases. The CDR3 runs to 15 residues. The germline gives CDR1 MNHEY, CDR2 SMNVEV (reference sequence). V was clipped by 3 bases and J by 2 bases; unmatched bases: 4. The CDR3 is CASSLAGDAYNEQFF. In DNA, the CDR3 is TGTGCCAGCAGTTTGGCGGGGGATGCCTACAATGAGCAGTTCTTC.

The genes are TRBV5-1 and TRBJ1-1, with D unresolved. The CDR3 contains 13 residues. Per germline, CDR1 SGHRS and CDR2 YFSETQ. The germline V and J ends were trimmed by 6 bases and 0 bases, with 9 bases remaining between them. CDR3 bases: TGCGCCAGCATGGCGGAGCTGAACACTGAAGCTTTCTTT. This gives the protein CASMAELNTEAFF.